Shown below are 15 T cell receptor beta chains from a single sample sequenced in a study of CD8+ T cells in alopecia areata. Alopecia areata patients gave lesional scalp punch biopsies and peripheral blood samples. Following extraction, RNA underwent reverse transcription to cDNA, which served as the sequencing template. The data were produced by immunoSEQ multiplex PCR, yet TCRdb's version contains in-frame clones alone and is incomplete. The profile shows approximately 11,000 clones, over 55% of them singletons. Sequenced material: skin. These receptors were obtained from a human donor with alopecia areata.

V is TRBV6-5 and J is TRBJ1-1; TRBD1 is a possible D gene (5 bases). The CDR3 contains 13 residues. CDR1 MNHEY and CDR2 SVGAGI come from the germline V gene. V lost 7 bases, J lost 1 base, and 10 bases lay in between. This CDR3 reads CASTLGRNTEAFF. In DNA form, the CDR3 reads TGTGCCAGCACGCTGGGGCGGAACACTGAAGCTTTCTTT.

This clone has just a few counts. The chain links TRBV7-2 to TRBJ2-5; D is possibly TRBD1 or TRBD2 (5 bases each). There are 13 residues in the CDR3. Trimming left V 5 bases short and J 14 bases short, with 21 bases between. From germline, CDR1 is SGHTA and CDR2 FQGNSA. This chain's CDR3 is CASSQNPPGRPYF. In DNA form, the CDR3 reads TGTGCCAGCAGCCAAAACCCCCCGGGACGGCCATACTTC.

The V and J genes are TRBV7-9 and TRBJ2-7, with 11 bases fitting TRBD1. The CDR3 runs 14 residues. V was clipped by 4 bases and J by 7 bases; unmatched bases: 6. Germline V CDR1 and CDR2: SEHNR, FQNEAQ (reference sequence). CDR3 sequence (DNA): TGTGCCAGCAGCTGGGACAGGGGGACGGGAGAGCAGTACTTC. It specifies CASSWDRGTGEQYF. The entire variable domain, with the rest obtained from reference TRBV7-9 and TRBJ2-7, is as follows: DTGVSQNPRHKITKRGQNVTFRCDPISEHNRLYWYRQTLGQGPEFLTYFQNEAQLEKSRLLSDRFSAERPKGSFSTLEIQRTEQGDSAMYLCASSWDRGTGEQYFGPGTRLTVT.

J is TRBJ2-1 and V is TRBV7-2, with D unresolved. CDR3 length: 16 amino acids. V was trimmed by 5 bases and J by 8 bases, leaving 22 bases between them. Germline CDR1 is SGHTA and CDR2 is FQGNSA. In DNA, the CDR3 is TGTGCCAGCAGCGCCCATATCATTCCCCCTCGCGATGAGCAGTTCTTC. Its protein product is CASSAHIIPPRDEQFF.

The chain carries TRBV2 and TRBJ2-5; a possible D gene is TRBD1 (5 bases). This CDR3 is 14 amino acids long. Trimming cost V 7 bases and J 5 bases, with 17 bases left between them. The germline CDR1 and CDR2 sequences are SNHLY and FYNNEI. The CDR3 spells CASTYTGSGETQYF. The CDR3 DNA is TGTGCCAGCACTTACACAGGCTCCGGGGAGACCCAGTACTTC. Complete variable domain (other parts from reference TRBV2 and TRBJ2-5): EPEVTQTPSHQVTQMGQEVILRCVPISNHLYFYWYRQILGQKVEFLVSFYNNEISEKSEIFDDQFSVERPDGSNFTLKIRSTKLEDSAMYFCASTYTGSGETQYFGPGTRLLVL.

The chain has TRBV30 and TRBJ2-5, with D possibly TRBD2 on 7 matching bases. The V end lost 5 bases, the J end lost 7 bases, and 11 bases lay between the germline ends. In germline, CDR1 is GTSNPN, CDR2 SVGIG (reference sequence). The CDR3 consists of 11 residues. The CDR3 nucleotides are TGTGCCTGGGGGGGGGCCCCGACCCAGTACTTC. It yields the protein CAWGGAPTQYF.

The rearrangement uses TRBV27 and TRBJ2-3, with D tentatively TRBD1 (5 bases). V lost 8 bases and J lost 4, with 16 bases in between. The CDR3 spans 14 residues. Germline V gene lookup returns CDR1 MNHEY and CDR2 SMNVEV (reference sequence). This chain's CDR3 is CASRTIPRADTQYF. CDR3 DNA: TGTGCCAGCCGGACAATCCCTAGGGCAGATACGCAGTATTTT.

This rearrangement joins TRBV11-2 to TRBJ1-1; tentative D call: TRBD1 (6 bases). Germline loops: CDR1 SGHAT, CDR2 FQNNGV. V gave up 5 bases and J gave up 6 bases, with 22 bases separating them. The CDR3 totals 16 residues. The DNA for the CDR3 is TGTGCCAGCAGCCCGGGGGGGGGCAGGGTTTTCGCTGAAGCTTTCTTT. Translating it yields CASSPGGGRVFAEAFF. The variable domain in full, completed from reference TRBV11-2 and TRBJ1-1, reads EAGVAQSPRYKIIEKRQSVAFWCNPISGHATLYWYQQILGQGPKLLIQFQNNGVVDDSQLPKDRFSAERLKGVDSTLKIQPAKLEDSAVYLCASSPGGGRVFAEAFFGQGTRLTVV.

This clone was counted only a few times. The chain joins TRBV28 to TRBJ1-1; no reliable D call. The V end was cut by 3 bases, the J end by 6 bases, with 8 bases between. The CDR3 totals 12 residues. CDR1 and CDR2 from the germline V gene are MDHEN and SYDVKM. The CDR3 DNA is TGTGCCAGCAGTTTTAGGAGGGCTGAAGCTTTCTTT. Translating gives CASSFRRAEAFF.

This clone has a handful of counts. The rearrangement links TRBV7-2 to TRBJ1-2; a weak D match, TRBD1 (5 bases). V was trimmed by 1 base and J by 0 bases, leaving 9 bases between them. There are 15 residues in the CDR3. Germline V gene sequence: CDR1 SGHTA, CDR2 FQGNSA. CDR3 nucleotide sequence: TGTGCCAGCAGCTTAGGATGGGGGACTAACTATGGCTACACCTTC. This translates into CASSLGWGTNYGYTF.

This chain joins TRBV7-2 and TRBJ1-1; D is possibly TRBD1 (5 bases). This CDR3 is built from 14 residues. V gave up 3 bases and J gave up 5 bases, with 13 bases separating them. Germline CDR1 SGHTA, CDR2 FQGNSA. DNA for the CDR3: TGTGCCAGCAGCTTTGGGGGTTTAGAAACTGAAGCTTTCTTT. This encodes CASSFGGLETEAFF.

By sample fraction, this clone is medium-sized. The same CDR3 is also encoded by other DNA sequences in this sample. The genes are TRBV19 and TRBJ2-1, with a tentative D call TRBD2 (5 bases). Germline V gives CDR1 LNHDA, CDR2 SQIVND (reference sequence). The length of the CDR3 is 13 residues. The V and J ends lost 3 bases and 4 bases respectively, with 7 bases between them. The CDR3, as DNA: TGTGCCAGTAGTATTGAGGGATACAATGAGCAGTTCTTC. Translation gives CASSIEGYNEQFF.

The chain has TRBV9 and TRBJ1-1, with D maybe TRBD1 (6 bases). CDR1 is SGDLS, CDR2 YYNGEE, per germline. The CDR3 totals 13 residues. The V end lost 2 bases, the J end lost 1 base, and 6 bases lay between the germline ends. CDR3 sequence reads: CASSVTGNTEAFF. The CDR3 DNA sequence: TGTGCCAGCAGCGTGACAGGGAACACTGAAGCTTTCTTT.

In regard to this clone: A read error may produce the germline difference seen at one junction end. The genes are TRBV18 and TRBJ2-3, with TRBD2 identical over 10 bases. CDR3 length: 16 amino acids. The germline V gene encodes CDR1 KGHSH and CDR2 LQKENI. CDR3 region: CTSSPNSASGGDTQYF. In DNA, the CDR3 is TGTACCAGCTCACCAAACTCGGCTAGCGGGGGAGATACGCAGTATTTT.

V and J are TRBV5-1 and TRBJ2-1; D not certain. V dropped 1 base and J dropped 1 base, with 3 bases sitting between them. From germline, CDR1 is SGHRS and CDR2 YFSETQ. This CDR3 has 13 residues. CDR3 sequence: CASSLQSYNEQFF. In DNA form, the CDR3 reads TGCGCCAGCAGCTTGCAGTCCTACAATGAGCAGTTCTTC. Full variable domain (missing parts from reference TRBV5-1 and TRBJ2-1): KAGVTQTPRYLIKTRGQQVTLSCSPISGHRSVSWYQQTPGQGLQFLFEYFSETQRNKGNFPGRFSGRQFSNSRSEMNVSTLELGDSALYLCASSLQSYNEQFFGPGTRLTVL.